Each of the 31 T cell receptor beta chains below was sequenced from the same sample in a study of T cells in Graves' hyperthyroidism and ophthalmopathy. RNA transcripts yielded amplified TCR beta CDR3 regions. The HTBI primer set drove a first-round RT-PCR of the TCR CDR3. In TCRdb, the multiplex PCR reads were re-called with MiXCR into one record per CDR3 protein. The repertoire holds approximately 870,000 distinct CDR3 sequences, with 35% to 45% as singletons. Sequences were obtained from blood. All receptors come from a young man with Graves' hyperthyroidism.

A note on this clonotype: With a much larger clone just one base away, this may be a read error. The genes are TRBV6-2 or TRBV6-3 and TRBJ1-6; the D gene is possibly TRBD1 (5 bases). The V and J ends lost 6 bases and 13 bases respectively, with 16 bases between them. The CDR3 totals 13 residues. The germline CDR1 and CDR2 sequences are MNHEY and SVGEGT. This chain's CDR3 is CASRGVRHGPLHF. DNA for the CDR3: TGTGCCAGCAGGGGGGTTCGCCACGGTCCCCTCCACTTT.

This clonotype was seen once. The rearrangement uses TRBV20-1 and TRBJ2-5; D is undetermined. Trimming left V 5 bases short and J 2 bases short, with 12 bases between. Germline lookup yields CDR1 DFQATT and CDR2 SNEGSKA (reference sequence). The CDR3 has 13 amino acids. The CDR3 loop is CSAGVNTQETQYF. CDR3 sequence (DNA): TGCAGTGCTGGAGTAAACACGCAAGAGACCCAGTACTTC.

Notes on this clonotype: A much larger clone lies one base from this, so it may be a read error. The chain uses TRBV7-6 and TRBJ2-7, with 7 bases identical to TRBD1. This CDR3 region has 12 residues. V lost 5 bases to trimming and J lost 6 bases; unmatched junction nucleotides: 4. CDR1 and CDR2 from the germline V gene are SGHVS and FNYEAQ. This CDR3 reads CASSPRDSEQYF. The CDR3 DNA sequence: TGTGCCAGCAGCCCCCGGGACAGCGAGCAGTACTTC.

This rearrangement joins TRBV9 to TRBJ1-1, with a tentative D call TRBD1 (5 bases). Germline CDR1 is SGDLS and CDR2 is YYNGEE. The ends were cut back, 3 bases at V and 7 bases at J, with 22 bases in the middle. The CDR3 has 16 amino acids. CDR3 residues: CASSATDSGTMGEAFF. Here the CDR3 DNA reads TGTGCCAGCAGCGCGACTGACTCCGGGACGATGGGTGAAGCTTTCTTT. Full variable domain (remainder filled in from reference TRBV9 and TRBJ1-1): DSGVTQTPKHLITATGQRVTLRCSPRSGDLSVYWYQQSLDQGLQFLIQYYNGEERAKGNILERFSAQQFPDLHSELNLSSLELGDSALYFCASSATDSGTMGEAFFGQGTRLTVV.

This clonotype was found a few times. V is TRBV6-5 and J is TRBJ2-5; TRBD2 is a possible D gene (6 bases). Germline V gene lookup returns CDR1 MNHEY and CDR2 SVGAGI. The ends were cut back, 7 bases at V and 4 bases at J, with 16 bases in the middle. This CDR3 has 14 amino acids. The CDR3 DNA sequence: TGTGCCAGCACCTCCTGGGGGGAGAGAGAGACCCAGTACTTC. Protein: CASTSWGERETQYF.

This clonotype has at least ten counts. V is TRBV5-1 and J is TRBJ1-5; D perhaps matches TRBD1 (5 bases). Trimming took 3 bases from V and 9 from J, leaving 13 bases between them. This CDR3 spans 13 amino acids. Germline CDR1 reads SGHRS; CDR2 reads YFSETQ. The CDR3 loop reads CASSSGSGRPQHF. The CDR3 DNA sequence: TGCGCCAGCAGCTCCGGGTCAGGGCGGCCCCAGCATTTT.

This clonotype showed up many times. This chain connects TRBV7-9 to TRBJ1-2; D is possibly TRBD1 (5 bases). CDR3 length equals 15 residues. The germline V gene encodes CDR1 SEHNR and CDR2 FQNEAQ (reference sequence). Trimming left V 2 bases short and J 6 bases short, with 16 bases between. DNA for the CDR3: TGTGCCAGCAGCTTAAACCCGGGGCGATCGAATGGCTACACCTTC. Translation: CASSLNPGRSNGYTF.

At least ten counts were recorded for this clonotype. The chain joins TRBV7-6 to TRBJ1-5; D is ambiguous. The V end was cut by 5 bases, the J end by 4 bases, with 9 bases between. Germline CDR1 SGHVS, CDR2 FNYEAQ. The CDR3 is 13 amino acids. The CDR3 spells CASSVDENQPQHF. The CDR3 DNA is TGTGCCAGCAGCGTTGACGAGAATCAGCCCCAGCATTTT.

Ten or more counts support this clonotype. This rearrangement joins TRBV29-1 to TRBJ1-1; the D gene is possibly TRBD1 (6 bases). The CDR3 sequence is 14 residues long. CDR1 SQVTM and CDR2 ANQGSEA come from the germline V gene. The V end lost 4 bases, the J end lost 0 bases, and 12 bases lay between the germline ends. This chain's CDR3 is CSVGGGQLNTEAFF. CDR3 sequence (DNA): TGCAGCGTTGGGGGGGGACAATTGAACACTGAAGCTTTCTTT.

The gene calls are TRBV4-1 and TRBJ1-1; no definite D call. The germline V gene encodes CDR1 MGHRA and CDR2 YSYEKL. This CDR3 is built from 15 residues. Trimming left V 0 bases short and J 1 base short, with 9 bases between. The CDR3: CASSQDGRANTEAFF. CDR3 DNA sequence: TGCGCCAGCAGCCAAGATGGGCGGGCGAACACTGAAGCTTTCTTT.

This clonotype appeared many times. The chain uses TRBV7-2 and TRBJ2-2; a weak D match, TRBD1 (6 bases). The V end was cut by 2 bases, the J end by 4 bases, with 8 bases between. The CDR3 length is 14 residues. Germline lookup yields CDR1 SGHTA and CDR2 FQGNSA. CDR3 protein: CASSLQGTTGELFF. The CDR3 coding sequence is TGTGCCAGCAGCTTACAGGGGACCACCGGGGAGCTGTTTTTT.

The chain links TRBV5-6 to TRBJ1-5, with D tentatively TRBD1 (5 bases). V dropped 2 bases and J dropped 0 bases, with 9 bases sitting between them. The CDR3 totals 15 residues. Germline V CDR1 and CDR2: SGHDT, YYEEEE. CDR3 region: CASSFVGDSNQPQHF. DNA for the CDR3: TGTGCCAGCAGCTTCGTGGGGGATAGCAATCAGCCCCAGCATTTT.

This clonotype was observed a handful of times. CDR3: CASTLGGRETQYF. CDR3 nucleotide sequence: TGTGCCAGCACGTTGGGGGGGCGAGAGACCCAGTACTTC. The chain employs TRBV5-4 and TRBJ2-5; a weak D match, TRBD2 (7 bases). Trimming removed 6 bases from V and 4 bases from J, with 13 bases in between. CDR3 length equals 13 residues. The germline gives CDR1 SGHNT, CDR2 YYREEE (reference sequence).

This chain links TRBV10-3 with TRBJ2-5; D possibly corresponds to TRBD2 (5 bases). The V gene's germline CDR1 is ENHRY and CDR2 SYGVKD. The CDR3 length is 15 residues. V was clipped by 4 bases and J by 5 bases, with 17 bases between them. CDR3 nucleotide sequence: TGTGCCATCAGTGGCAGGCACACCGGGGAGGAGACCCAGTACTTC. It translates to CAISGRHTGEETQYF.

The CDR3 protein is CASSQDLAGGSNYEQYF. In nucleotides, the CDR3 is TGTGCCAGCAGCCAAGACCTAGCGGGAGGTAGTAACTACGAGCAGTACTTC. This chain connects TRBV7-4 to TRBJ2-7, with TRBD2 matching over 11 bases. J was trimmed by 3 bases and V by 5 bases; bases with no gene match: 12. The germline V gene encodes CDR1 SGHVT and CDR2 SQSDAQ. CDR3 size: 17 residues.

V usage is TRBV2 and J usage is TRBJ1-5, with a possible D match to TRBD1 (6 bases). The CDR3 length is 13 residues. Germline loops: CDR1 SNHLY, CDR2 FYNNEI. Trimming removed 8 bases at V and 7 bases at J, with 15 bases between. CDR3 in amino acids: CASGPGGGQPQHF. The CDR3 DNA follows: TGTGCCAGCGGCCCCGGGGGCGGGCAGCCCCAGCATTTT.

This chain joins TRBV9 and TRBJ2-5, with D maybe TRBD2 (5 bases). The CDR3 covers 15 residues. Looked up from germline, CDR1 is SGDLS and CDR2 is YYNGEE. Trimming pared 4 bases from V and 2 bases from J, leaving 15 bases between. CDR3 sequence: CASSQEMDSQETQYF. CDR3 bases: TGTGCCAGCAGCCAAGAGATGGACTCTCAAGAGACCCAGTACTTC.

At least ten counts were recorded for this clonotype. The chain couples TRBV12-3 or TRBV12-4 to TRBJ1-1; D remains unclear. The V end lost 3 bases, the J end lost 11 bases, and 19 bases lay between the germline ends. The CDR3 has 14 residues. This chain's CDR3 is CASSLEALERRAFF. The CDR3 DNA follows: TGTGCCAGCAGTTTGGAGGCACTTGAACGGAGGGCTTTCTTT.

Concerning this clonotype itself: Being one base from a much bigger clone, this may be a read error. The chain links TRBV10-3 to TRBJ1-5, with TRBD1 identical over 10 bases. Trimming took 9 bases from V and 0 from J; bases not matched to a gene: 5. This CDR3 has 15 residues. Per germline, CDR1 ENHRY and CDR2 SYGVKD. The CDR3 here is CAMTGTGDSNQPQHF. The CDR3 bases are TGTGCCATGACCGGGACAGGGGATAGCAATCAGCCCCAGCATTTT.

This clonotype has only a few counts. The chain carries TRBV4-1 and TRBJ2-5; the D is unclear. Deletions cut 2 bases from V and 3 bases from J, with 10 bases between. CDR1 is MGHRA and CDR2 is YSYEKL in the germline V gene. The CDR3 has 14 residues. As DNA, the CDR3 is TGCGCCAGCAGCCAACACGCTGCTGAAGAGACCCAGTACTTC. Translated: CASSQHAAEETQYF.

This chain links TRBV19 with TRBJ1-5, with no clear D. This CDR3 spans 16 amino acids. Germline V gene lookup returns CDR1 LNHDA and CDR2 SQIVND (reference sequence). Trimming shortened V by 6 bases and J by 2 bases, and 17 bases separated the two germline ends. In DNA form, the CDR3 reads TGTGCCAGTAGAAAGGTCCTGGTGCCGGGCAATCAGCCCCAGCATTTT. Encoded protein: CASRKVLVPGNQPQHF.

This clonotype was recorded at least ten times. The rearrangement links TRBV7-9 to TRBJ2-5, with D tentatively TRBD1 (6 bases). V shed 10 bases and J shed 2 bases, with 14 bases lying between them. The CDR3 has 13 residues. CDR1 and CDR2 from the germline V gene are SEHNR and FQNEAQ (reference sequence). The CDR3: CAIFGTPQETQYF. The CDR3 DNA reads TGTGCCATCTTCGGGACACCACAAGAGACCCAGTACTTC. The variable domain in full, with the rest retrieved from reference TRBV7-9 and TRBJ2-5, is DTGVSQNPRHKITKRGQNVTFRCDPISEHNRLYWYRQTLGQGPEFLTYFQNEAQLEKSRLLSDRFSAERPKGSFSTLEIQRTEQGDSAMYLCAIFGTPQETQYFGPGTRLLVL.

The chain links TRBV7-8 to TRBJ2-7; perhaps TRBD2 as D (6 bases). This CDR3 region has 16 residues. CDR1 SGHVS and CDR2 FQNEAQ come from the germline V gene. Trimming took 4 bases from V and 0 from J, leaving 16 bases between them. The DNA of the CDR3 is TGTGCCAGCAGCTCACTCCCGGGACTGAGCTCCTACGAGCAGTACTTC. It translates to CASSSLPGLSSYEQYF.

The chain carries TRBV20-1 and TRBJ2-7; D may correspond to TRBD1 or TRBD2 (5 bases each). The CDR3 covers 14 residues. The germline V gene has CDR1 DFQATT and CDR2 SNEGSKA (reference sequence). V shed 3 bases and J shed 2 bases, with 14 bases lying between them. The CDR3 nucleotides read TGCAGTGCTAGCGGGGTGGGGCGCCCCTACGAGCAGTACTTC. Protein: CSASGVGRPYEQYF.

This clonotype was seen more than once but under ten times. This chain links TRBV19 with TRBJ2-7, with D perhaps TRBD1 (6 bases). There are 14 residues in the CDR3. CDR1 and CDR2 (germline): LNHDA, SQIVND (reference sequence). V lost 5 bases and J 5 bases, leaving 16 bases between the germline ends. The CDR3 coding sequence is TGTGCCAGTAGTTACGGGACACGAGTCAACGAGCAGTACTTC. It yields the protein CASSYGTRVNEQYF.

This clonotype was seen once. The chain is built from TRBV10-3 and TRBJ2-3; maybe TRBD2 (5 bases). The CDR3 extends over 13 amino acids. Germline V gives CDR1 ENHRY, CDR2 SYGVKD. V was trimmed by 5 bases and J by 5 bases, leaving 11 bases between them. The CDR3 DNA follows: TGTGCCATCAGTAAAGACGGGGAAGATACGCAGTATTTT. Protein product: CAISKDGEDTQYF.

This clonotype was seen a few times. The chain joins TRBV6-1 to TRBJ1-5; D uncertain. V shed 7 bases and J shed 3 bases, with 10 bases lying between them. Germline V CDR1 and CDR2: MNHNS, SASEGT. The CDR3 consists of 13 residues. The CDR3 loop reads CASTLDPNQPQHF. The CDR3 DNA follows: TGTGCCAGCACCCTTGACCCCAATCAGCCCCAGCATTTT.

The gene calls are TRBV7-9 and TRBJ1-6, with 8 bases lining up with TRBD1. The V and J ends lost 0 bases and 7 bases, in that order; junction bases with no gene match: 8. Germline V gene data show CDR1 as SEHNR and CDR2 as FQNEAQ (reference sequence). The CDR3 is 17 amino acids. The CDR3 sequence is CASSLAVAGTGNSPLHF. The CDR3 region has the DNA TGTGCCAGCAGCTTAGCTGTTGCCGGGACAGGCAATTCACCCCTCCACTTT.

This clonotype occurred many times. This chain links TRBV20-1 with TRBJ2-7; no definite D call. CDR3 length: 12 residues. In germline, CDR1 is DFQATT, CDR2 SNEGSKA (reference sequence). The V end was cut by 3 bases, the J end by 3 bases, with 9 bases between. In DNA form, the CDR3 reads TGCAGTGCTAGCGATTTAAGCTACGAGCAGTACTTC. The encoded protein is CSASDLSYEQYF.

The sample holds many counts of this clonotype. The V call is TRBV29-1, the J call TRBJ2-7; TRBD1 agrees at 9 bases. V was pared by 0 bases and J by 11 bases, with 2 bases of the junction left unmatched. The CDR3 sequence is 11 residues long. Germline V CDR1 and CDR2: SQVTM, ANQGSEA. The CDR3 region is CSVEERQGEYF. In DNA form, the CDR3 reads TGCAGCGTTGAAGAACGACAGGGGGAGTACTTC.

This clonotype was detected a few times. The rearrangement joins TRBV12-3 or TRBV12-4 to TRBJ1-2, with 10 bases matching TRBD1. The length of the CDR3 is 12 residues. The V segment lost 9 bases and the J segment 6 bases; nucleotides outside the gene matches: 4. The CDR3 nucleotides read TGTGCCAGATACGACAGGGGGCATGGCTACACCTTC. It specifies CARYDRGHGYTF.